These 13 T cell receptor beta chains were sequenced from one sample in a study of OX40 agonist ivuxolimab in advanced cancers. Here immunoSEQ multiplex PCR was the method, and the copy in TCRdb shows in-frame clones only, minus some. The sample yields approximately 35,000 clones, roughly four fifths seen once. The sample here was CD4+ or CD8+ T cells sorted from blood, taken in a trial of the OX40 agonist ivuxolimab. These receptors all come from an adult with an advanced solid tumor such as melanoma, head and neck, liver or kidney cancer.

The rearrangement uses TRBV29-1 and TRBJ2-1; 7 nucleotides align to TRBD1. V was clipped by 7 bases and J by 0 bases; unmatched bases: 3. Germline assignment: CDR1 SQVTM and CDR2 ANQGSEA. This CDR3 comprises 13 residues. In DNA, the CDR3 is TGCAGCGCGGACAGGCGCTCCTACAATGAGCAGTTCTTC. It translates to CSADRRSYNEQFF.

CDR3 DNA: TGTGCCAGCAGTGAAAACGGATTCTCTGGAAACACCATATATTTT. It encodes CASSENGFSGNTIYF. The V and J genes are TRBV6-1 and TRBJ1-3; D is undetermined. The CDR3 has 15 amino acids. V lost 2 bases and J lost 0, with 8 bases in between. Germline values: CDR1 MNHNS, CDR2 SASEGT.

The CDR3 region has the DNA TGTGCCATCAGTCCCGGGACAGGGACTGAAGCTTTCTTT. It codes for CAISPGTGTEAFF. J is TRBJ1-1 and V is TRBV10-3, with 9 bases identical to TRBD1. V shed 5 bases and J 5 bases; nucleotides not matched to a gene: 3. Looked up from germline, CDR1 is ENHRY and CDR2 is SYGVKD. The CDR3 extends over 13 amino acids.

This clone was observed a handful of times. The genes are TRBV7-9 and TRBJ1-5; 9 bases are a match to TRBD1. V dropped 5 bases and J dropped 8; count of bases not matched to a gene: 4. The CDR3 length is 13 residues. Germline CDR1 reads SEHNR; CDR2 reads FQNEAQ (reference sequence). The CDR3 DNA reads as TGTGCCAGCAGCAATCGACAGGGGGAGCCCCAGCATTTT. Translating gives CASSNRQGEPQHF.

The rearrangement uses TRBV4-2 and TRBJ1-1; D is possibly TRBD1 (5 bases). Trimming took 5 bases from V and 1 from J, leaving 17 bases between them. From germline, CDR1 is LGHNA and CDR2 YNFKEQ. This CDR3 contains 16 residues. CDR3 protein: CASSLGSGRANTEAFF. In DNA form, the CDR3 reads TGTGCCAGCAGCTTGGGAAGCGGCAGGGCGAACACTGAAGCTTTCTTT.

This chain connects TRBV5-6 to TRBJ2-7; 8 bases fit TRBD2. The trim removed 4 bases at V and 6 bases at J, leaving 9 bases unmatched. The CDR3 totals 14 residues. From germline, CDR1 is SGHDT and CDR2 YYEEEE. The CDR3 sequence is CASSPGTRGREQYF. Here the CDR3 DNA reads TGTGCCAGCAGCCCCGGGACTAGGGGCCGCGAGCAGTACTTC. Supplemented by reference TRBV5-6 and TRBJ2-7, the full variable domain reads DAGVTQSPTHLIKTRGQQVTLRCSPKSGHDTVSWYQQALGQGPQFIFQYYEEEERQRGNFPDRFSGHQFPNYSSELNVNALLLGDSALYLCASSPGTRGREQYFGPGTRLTVT.

The chain is built from TRBV11-2 and TRBJ2-1, with 7 bases identical to TRBD2. The CDR3 totals 14 residues. Trimming removed 0 bases from V and 15 bases from J; junction bases left unmatched: 11. Germline V lookup: CDR1 SGHAT, CDR2 FQNNGV. The CDR3 here is CASSLDAPWRGLFF. In nucleotides, the CDR3 is TGTGCCAGCAGCTTAGATGCGCCGTGGCGGGGGTTGTTCTTC.

This rearrangement joins TRBV7-9 to TRBJ1-2; no reliable D call. Trimming removed 5 bases from V and 8 bases from J, with 12 bases in between. This CDR3 region has 12 residues. In germline, CDR1 is SEHNR, CDR2 FQNEAQ (reference sequence). In nucleotides, the CDR3 is TGTGCCAGCAGCCTAGGGAGCGGCGGCTACACCTTC. This gives the protein CASSLGSGGYTF.

Comment on this clone: This sample includes further DNA sequences coding for the same CDR3. CDR3 sequence (DNA): TGTGCCAGCAAGGGATTCTATAATTCACCCCTCCACTTT. Its protein is CASKGFYNSPLHF. This chain links TRBV2 with TRBJ1-6; D unclear. Germline V CDR1 and CDR2: SNHLY, FYNNEI. CDR3 length: 13 amino acids. Trimming removed 7 bases at V and 3 bases at J, with 7 bases between.

The chain combines TRBV27 with TRBJ1-5; D not certain. With 5 bases removed from V and 0 bases from J, the gap between germline ends came to 11 bases. The CDR3 covers 15 residues. The germline gives CDR1 MNHEY, CDR2 SMNVEV (reference sequence). CDR3 protein: CASSTAAYSNQPQHF. CDR3 bases: TGTGCCAGCAGTACCGCCGCGTATAGCAATCAGCCCCAGCATTTT.

The V and J genes are TRBV6-1 and TRBJ1-2, with a weak D call TRBD1 (6 bases). The germline V gene has CDR1 MNHNS and CDR2 SASEGT. The CDR3 is 12 residues long. V lost 7 bases and J lost 8, with 14 bases in between. CDR3 coding DNA: TGTGCCAGCACTGCGGGACATAAGGGCTACACCTTC. As protein: CASTAGHKGYTF.

The count of this clone is one. The chain combines TRBV4-2 with TRBJ2-7; D could derive from TRBD1 or TRBD2 (5 bases each). The CDR3 loop spans 15 amino acids. Germline V gene lookup returns CDR1 LGHNA and CDR2 YNFKEQ. Trimming removed 4 bases at V and 0 bases at J, with 13 bases between. The CDR3 DNA is TGTGCCAGCAGCCGCCAGGGAGCAAGCTCCTACGAGCAGTACTTC. Residues: CASSRQGASSYEQYF.

This clone is large. The V gene is TRBV11-2, the J gene TRBJ1-2; D is possibly TRBD1 (6 bases). The V end lost 5 bases, the J end lost 4 bases, and 17 bases lay between the germline ends. Germline CDR1 and CDR2: SGHAT and FQNNGV. The CDR3 is made up of 15 amino acids. The CDR3 DNA is TGTGCCAGCAGCCCCTTTGGGCAGGGGACCTATGGCTACACCTTC. Amino acids: CASSPFGQGTYGYTF. Supplemented by reference TRBV11-2 and TRBJ1-2, the full variable domain reads EAGVAQSPRYKIIEKRQSVAFWCNPISGHATLYWYQQILGQGPKLLIQFQNNGVVDDSQLPKDRFSAERLKGVDSTLKIQPAKLEDSAVYLCASSPFGQGTYGYTFGSGTRLTVV.